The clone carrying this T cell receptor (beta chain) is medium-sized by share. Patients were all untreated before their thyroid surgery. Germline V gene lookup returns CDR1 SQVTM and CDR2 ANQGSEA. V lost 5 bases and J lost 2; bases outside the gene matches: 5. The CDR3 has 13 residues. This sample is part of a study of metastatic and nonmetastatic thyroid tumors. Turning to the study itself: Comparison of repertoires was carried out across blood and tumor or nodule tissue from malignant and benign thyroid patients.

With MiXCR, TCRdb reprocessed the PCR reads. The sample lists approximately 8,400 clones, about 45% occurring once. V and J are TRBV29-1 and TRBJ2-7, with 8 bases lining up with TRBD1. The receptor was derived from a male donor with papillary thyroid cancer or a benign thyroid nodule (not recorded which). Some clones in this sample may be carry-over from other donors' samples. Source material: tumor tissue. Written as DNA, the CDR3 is TGCAGCGTTATACAGGGGGAACCCTACGAGCAGTACTTC. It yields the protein CSVIQGEPYEQYF.